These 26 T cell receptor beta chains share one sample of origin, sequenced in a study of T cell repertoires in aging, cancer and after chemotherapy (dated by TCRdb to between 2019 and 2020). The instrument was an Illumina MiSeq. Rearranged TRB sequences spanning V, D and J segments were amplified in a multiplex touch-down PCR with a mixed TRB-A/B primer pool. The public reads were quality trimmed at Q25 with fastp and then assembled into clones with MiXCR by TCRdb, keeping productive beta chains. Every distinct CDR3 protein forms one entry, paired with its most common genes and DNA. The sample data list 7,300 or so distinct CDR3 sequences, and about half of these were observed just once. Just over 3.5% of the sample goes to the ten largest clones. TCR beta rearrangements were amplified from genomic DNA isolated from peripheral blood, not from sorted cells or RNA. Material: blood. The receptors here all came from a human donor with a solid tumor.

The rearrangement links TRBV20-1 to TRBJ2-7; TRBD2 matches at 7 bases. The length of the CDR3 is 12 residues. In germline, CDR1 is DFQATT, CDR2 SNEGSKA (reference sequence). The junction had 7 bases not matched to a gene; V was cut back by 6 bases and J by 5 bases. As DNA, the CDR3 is TGCAGTGCCCTGACTAGCTACGACGAGCAGTACTTC. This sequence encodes CSALTSYDEQYF.

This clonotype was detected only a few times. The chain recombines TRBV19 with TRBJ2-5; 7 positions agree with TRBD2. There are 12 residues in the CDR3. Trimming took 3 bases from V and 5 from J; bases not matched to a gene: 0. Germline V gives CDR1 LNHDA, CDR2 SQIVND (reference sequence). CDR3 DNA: TGTGCCAGTAGTATGGGGGGGGAGACCCAGTACTTC. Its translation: CASSMGGETQYF.

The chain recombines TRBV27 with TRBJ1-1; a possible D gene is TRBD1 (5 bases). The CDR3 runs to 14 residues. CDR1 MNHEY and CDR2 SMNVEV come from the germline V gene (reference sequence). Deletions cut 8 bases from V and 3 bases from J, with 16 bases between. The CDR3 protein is CASGLRGGYTEAFF. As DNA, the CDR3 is TGTGCCAGCGGCCTCCGGGGGGGGTACACTGAAGCTTTCTTT.

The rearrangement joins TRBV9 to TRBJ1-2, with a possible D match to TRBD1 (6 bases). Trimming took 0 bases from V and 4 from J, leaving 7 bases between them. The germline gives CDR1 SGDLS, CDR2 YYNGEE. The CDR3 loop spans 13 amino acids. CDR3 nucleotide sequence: TGTGCCAGCAGCGTAGGAGGGGGCTATGGCTACACCTTC. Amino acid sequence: CASSVGGGYGYTF.

The CDR3 nucleotides are TGCAGTGCTGGGACTAGCGGAGTGCAAGAGACCCAGTACTTC. This codes for CSAGTSGVQETQYF. The V call is TRBV20-1, the J call TRBJ2-5; TRBD2 matches at 11 bases. The CDR3 loop spans 14 amino acids. V lost 5 bases, J lost 2 bases, and 4 bases stayed unmatched. The germline V gene encodes CDR1 DFQATT and CDR2 SNEGSKA (reference sequence).

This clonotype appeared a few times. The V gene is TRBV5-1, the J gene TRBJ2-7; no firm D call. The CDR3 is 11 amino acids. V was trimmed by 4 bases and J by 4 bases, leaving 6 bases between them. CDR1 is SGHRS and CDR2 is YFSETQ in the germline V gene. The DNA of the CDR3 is TGCGCCAGCAGCGCGAATTACGAGCAGTACTTC. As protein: CASSANYEQYF.

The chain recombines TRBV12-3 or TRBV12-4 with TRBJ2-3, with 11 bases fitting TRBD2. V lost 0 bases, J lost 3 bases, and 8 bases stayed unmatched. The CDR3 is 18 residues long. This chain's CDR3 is CASSLARTSGSMTDTQYF. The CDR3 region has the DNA TGTGCCAGCAGTTTAGCGCGTACTAGCGGGAGTATGACAGATACGCAGTATTTT.

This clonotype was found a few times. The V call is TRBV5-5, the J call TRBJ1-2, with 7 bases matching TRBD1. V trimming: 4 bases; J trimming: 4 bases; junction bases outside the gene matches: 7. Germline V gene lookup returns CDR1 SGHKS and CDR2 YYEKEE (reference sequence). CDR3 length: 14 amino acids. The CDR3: CASSVNTGVYGYTF. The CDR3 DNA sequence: TGTGCCAGCAGCGTGAACACAGGGGTCTATGGCTACACCTTC.

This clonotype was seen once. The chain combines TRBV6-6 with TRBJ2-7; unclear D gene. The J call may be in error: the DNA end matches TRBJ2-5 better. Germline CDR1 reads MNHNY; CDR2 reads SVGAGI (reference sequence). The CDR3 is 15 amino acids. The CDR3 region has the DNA TGTGCCAGCAGTTACTCACTGGATAGAAAGGGGACCCAGTACTTC. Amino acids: CASSYSLDRKGTQYF.

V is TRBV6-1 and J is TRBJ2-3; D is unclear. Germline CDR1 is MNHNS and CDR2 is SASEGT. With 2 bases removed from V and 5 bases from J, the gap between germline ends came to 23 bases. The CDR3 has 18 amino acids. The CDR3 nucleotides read TGTGCCAGCAGTGAAAGAGTTTTGCGTTCCCGAGTCGGAGATACGCAGTATTTT. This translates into CASSERVLRSRVGDTQYF.

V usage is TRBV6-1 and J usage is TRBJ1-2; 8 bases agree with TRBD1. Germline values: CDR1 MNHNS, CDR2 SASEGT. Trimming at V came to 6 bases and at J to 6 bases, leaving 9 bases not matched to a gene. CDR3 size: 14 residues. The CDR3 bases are TGTGCCAGCAGCACGACAGGGGCTCCAAATGGCTACACCTTC. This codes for CASSTTGAPNGYTF.

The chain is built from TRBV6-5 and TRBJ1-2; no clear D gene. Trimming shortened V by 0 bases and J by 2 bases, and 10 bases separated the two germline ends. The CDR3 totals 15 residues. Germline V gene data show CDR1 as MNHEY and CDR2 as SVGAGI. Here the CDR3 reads CASSYSPTANYGYTF. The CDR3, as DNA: TGTGCCAGCAGTTACTCACCCACGGCAAACTATGGCTACACCTTC.

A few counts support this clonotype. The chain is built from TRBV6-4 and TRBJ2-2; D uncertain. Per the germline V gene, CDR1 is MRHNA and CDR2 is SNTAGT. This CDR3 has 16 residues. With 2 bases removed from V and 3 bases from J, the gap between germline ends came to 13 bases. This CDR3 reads CASSDRRTTYTGELFF. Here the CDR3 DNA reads TGTGCCAGCAGTGACCGCCGAACAACTTACACCGGGGAGCTGTTTTTT.

CDR3 DNA sequence: TGTGCCAGCATCGGACATAGGGGAATCGCTGAAGCTTTCTTT. Translating it yields CASIGHRGIAEAFF. The chain has TRBV6-1 and TRBJ1-1, with a possible D match to TRBD1 (5 bases). The CDR3 is made up of 14 amino acids. V lost 7 bases to trimming and J lost 6 bases, with 18 bases between them. Germline CDR1 and CDR2: MNHNS and SASEGT.

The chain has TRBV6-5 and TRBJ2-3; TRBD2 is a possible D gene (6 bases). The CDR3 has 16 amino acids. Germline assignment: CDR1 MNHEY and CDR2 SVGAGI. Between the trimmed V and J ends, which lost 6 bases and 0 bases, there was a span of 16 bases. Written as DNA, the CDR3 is TGTGCCAGCAGCAATTTGCGGGGTCCTAGCACAGATACGCAGTATTTT. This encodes CASSNLRGPSTDTQYF.

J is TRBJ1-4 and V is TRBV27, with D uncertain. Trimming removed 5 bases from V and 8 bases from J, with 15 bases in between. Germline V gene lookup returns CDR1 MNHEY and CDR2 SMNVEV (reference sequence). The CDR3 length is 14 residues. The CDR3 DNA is TGTGCCAGCAGTCCCGGTCTGGCGGGCGAAAAACTGTTTTTT. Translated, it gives CASSPGLAGEKLFF.

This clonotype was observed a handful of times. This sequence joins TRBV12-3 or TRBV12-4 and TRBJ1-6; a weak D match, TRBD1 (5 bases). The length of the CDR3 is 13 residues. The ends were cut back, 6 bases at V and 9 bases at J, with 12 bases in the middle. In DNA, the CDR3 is TGTGCCAGCAGCCCCAGGGTACCTTCACCCCTCCACTTT. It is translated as CASSPRVPSPLHF.

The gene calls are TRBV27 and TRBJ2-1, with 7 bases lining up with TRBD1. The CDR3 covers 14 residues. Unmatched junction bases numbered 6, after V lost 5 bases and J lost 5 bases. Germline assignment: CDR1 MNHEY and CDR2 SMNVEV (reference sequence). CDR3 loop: CASSPGTVHNEQFF. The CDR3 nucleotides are TGTGCCAGCAGTCCCGGGACAGTTCACAATGAGCAGTTCTTC.

The CDR3 protein is CASSLPTSGNEQFF. CDR3 sequence (DNA): TGTGCCAGCAGTCTACCGACTAGCGGCAATGAGCAGTTCTTC. The V and J genes are TRBV7-9 and TRBJ2-1, with TRBD2 matching 9 bases. Germline values: CDR1 SEHNR, CDR2 FQNEAQ (reference sequence). The CDR3 is 14 residues long. The trim removed 6 bases at V and 6 bases at J, leaving 6 bases unmatched.

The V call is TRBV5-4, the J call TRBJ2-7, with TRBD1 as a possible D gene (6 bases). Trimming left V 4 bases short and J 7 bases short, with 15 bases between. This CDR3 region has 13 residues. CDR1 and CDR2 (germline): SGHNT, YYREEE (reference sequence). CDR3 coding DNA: TGTGCCAGCAGCCCCACTTCAGGGGATGAGCAGTACTTC. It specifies CASSPTSGDEQYF.

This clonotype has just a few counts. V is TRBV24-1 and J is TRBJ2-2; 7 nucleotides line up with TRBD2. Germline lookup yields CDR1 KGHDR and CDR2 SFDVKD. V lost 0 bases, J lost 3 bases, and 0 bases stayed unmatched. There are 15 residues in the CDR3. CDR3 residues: CATSDLREDTGELFF. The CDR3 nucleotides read TGTGCCACCAGTGATTTGCGGGAGGACACCGGGGAGCTGTTTTTT.

The CDR3 DNA sequence: TGTGCCAGCAGCTCGAGCGGGAGGGCCGGGAGTGAGCAGTTCTTC. Its translation is CASSSSGRAGSEQFF. The J gene is TRBJ2-1, the V gene TRBV7-3, with 10 bases lining up with TRBD2. Trimming at V came to 4 bases and at J to 9 bases, leaving 9 bases not matched to a gene. The germline gives CDR1 SGHTA, CDR2 FQGTGA. This CDR3 has 15 amino acids.

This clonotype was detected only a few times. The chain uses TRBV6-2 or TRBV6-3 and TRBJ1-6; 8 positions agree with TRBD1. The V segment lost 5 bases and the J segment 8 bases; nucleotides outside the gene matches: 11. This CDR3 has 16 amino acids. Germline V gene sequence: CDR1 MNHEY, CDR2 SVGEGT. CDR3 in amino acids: CASSPRTGSIHSPLHF. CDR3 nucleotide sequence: TGTGCCAGCAGTCCGCGGACAGGGAGTATTCATTCACCCCTCCACTTT.

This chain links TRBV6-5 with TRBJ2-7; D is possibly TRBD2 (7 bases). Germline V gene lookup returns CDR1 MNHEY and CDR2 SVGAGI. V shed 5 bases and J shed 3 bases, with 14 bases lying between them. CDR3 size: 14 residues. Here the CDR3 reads CASSGAGAIYEQYF. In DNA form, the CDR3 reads TGTGCCAGCAGTGGTGCGGGGGCCATCTACGAGCAGTACTTC.

The CDR3 region has the DNA TGTGCCTGGAGTGCCTCGACGAGCCACCGGTACTTC. It yields the protein CAWSASTSHRYF. The chain has TRBV30 and TRBJ2-5; no firm D call. This CDR3 has 12 residues. Germline-derived CDR1 and CDR2 are GTSNPN and SVGIG (reference sequence). The V end was cut by 1 base, the J end by 13 bases, with 16 bases between.

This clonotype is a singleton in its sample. The CDR3, as DNA: TGTGCCAGCTCACCGACTACCCCGGAGCTCGCAGAGACCCAGTACTTC. This encodes CASSPTTPELAETQYF. This chain uses TRBV18 with TRBJ2-5; tentative D call: TRBD2 (5 bases). From germline, CDR1 is KGHSH and CDR2 LQKENI. The CDR3 is made up of 16 amino acids. The V end lost 3 bases, the J end lost 4 bases, and 18 bases lay between the germline ends.